The present T cell receptor beta chain was sequenced within a study of PD-1 blockade in classical Hodgkin lymphoma. This CDR3 spans 17 amino acids. V lost 1 base, J lost 4 bases, and 11 bases stayed unmatched. Germline loops: CDR1 SGHVS, CDR2 FNYEAQ. The assay was immunoSEQ multiplex PCR, and TCRdb's table has in-frame clones only and misses some. Of more than 12,000 clones in the sample, roughly nine tenths were seen once. The time point: cycle 4 day 1 (C4D1), after more than 5 weeks of nivolumab. All patients experienced relapse after autologous stem cell transplantation, and brentuximab vedotin exposure was variable. The authors enriched CD8+ T cells from thawed PBMCs via magnetic negative selection.

This clonotype was sampled from a human donor with classical Hodgkin lymphoma. V gene TRBV7-6 combines with J gene TRBJ2-5; 8 bases map to TRBD2. Sequenced material: CD8+ T cells from blood, taken before the fourth cycle of nivolumab. Written as DNA, the CDR3 is TGTGCCAGCAGCTTAGGACGGGAGGGCCTTTGGCGAGAGACCCAGTACTTC. This encodes CASSLGREGLWRETQYF.